The 13 T cell receptor beta chains below were found in one sample sequenced in a study of T-cell memory formation after mild COVID-19. TCRdb used MiXCR to reprocess the 5' RACE reads, holding one entry per CDR3 protein. The sample holds about 340,000 distinct CDR3 sequences, about 15% seen once. Input material: PBMCs or a T cell subset sorted from them (not recorded which). The receptors were gathered from a young man who had mild COVID-19 (a few samples of this study predate the infection). Cell type and time point are not known.

This clonotype was seen more than once but under ten times. V gene TRBV20-1 combines with J gene TRBJ1-1, with D unresolved. The germline CDR1 and CDR2 sequences are DFQATT and SNEGSKA (reference sequence). V lost 2 bases and J 6 bases, leaving 10 bases between the germline ends. The CDR3 extends over 12 amino acids. CDR3 in DNA: TGCAGTGCTAGACAAAGCTCGTCTGAAGCTTTCTTT. As protein: CSARQSSSEAFF.

The chain links TRBV20-1 to TRBJ2-1; TRBD2 matches 12 bases. With V trimmed by 0 bases and J by 4 bases, 16 bases remained unmatched. Per the germline V gene, CDR1 is DFQATT and CDR2 is SNEGSKA (reference sequence). The CDR3 contains 20 residues. CDR3 residues: CSARDVSGASGGAYYNEQFF. CDR3 DNA sequence: TGCAGTGCTAGAGATGTGTCGGGAGCTAGCGGGGGGGCTTATTACAATGAGCAGTTCTTC.

The chain links TRBV12-3 or TRBV12-4 to TRBJ1-4; unclear D gene. The V end was cut by 3 bases, the J end by 6 bases, with 8 bases between. This CDR3 is built from 13 residues. Here the CDR3 reads CASSLGTDEKLFF. CDR3 nucleotides: TGTGCCAGCAGTTTGGGCACAGATGAAAAACTGTTTTTT.

The chain recombines TRBV10-3 with TRBJ1-6, with no clear D. This CDR3 is built from 14 residues. Germline V lookup: CDR1 ENHRY, CDR2 SYGVKD. With 4 bases removed from V and 9 bases from J, the gap between germline ends came to 13 bases. The CDR3 DNA follows: TGTGCCATCAGTGGACGGGATCTTAGTTCACCCCTCCACTTT. Translated, it gives CAISGRDLSSPLHF.

A few counts support this clonotype. The rearrangement uses TRBV7-2 and TRBJ2-3; 8 bases map to TRBD2. J was trimmed by 5 bases and V by 5 bases; bases with no gene match: 6. CDR3 length: 14 residues. The germline V gene has CDR1 SGHTA and CDR2 FQGNSA. The CDR3 DNA reads TGTGCCAGCAGCCTTCGGGAGGGAGGAGATACGCAGTATTTT. Translating it yields CASSLREGGDTQYF.

In this sample, this clonotype turned up a few times. The genes are TRBV5-4 and TRBJ2-1; tentatively, D is TRBD2 (6 bases). V lost 1 base to trimming and J lost 9 bases, with 8 bases between them. This CDR3 comprises 12 residues. CDR1 and CDR2 (germline): SGHNT, YYREEE (reference sequence). CDR3 bases: TGTGCCAGCAGCTTGCACGGGGGTGAGCAGTTCTTC. Amino acid sequence: CASSLHGGEQFF.

This clonotype was detected a few times. The chain joins TRBV12-3 or TRBV12-4 to TRBJ2-1, with D perhaps matching TRBD1 (6 bases). V lost 3 bases to trimming and J lost 15 bases, with 12 bases between them. The CDR3 runs to 11 residues. CDR3 nucleotide sequence: TGTGCCAGCAGTTTTGGCAGGGGTGGGTTCTTC. Amino acids: CASSFGRGGFF.

The V and J genes are TRBV4-2 and TRBJ2-3, with 9 positions matching TRBD2. Germline assignment: CDR1 LGHNA and CDR2 YNFKEQ. This CDR3 spans 18 amino acids. V trimming: 0 bases; J trimming: 0 bases; junction bases outside the gene matches: 7. In DNA, the CDR3 is TGTGCCAGCAGCCAAGAAAGCGGGGGGTATACTAGCACAGATACGCAGTATTTT. This translates into CASSQESGGYTSTDTQYF.

The V gene is TRBV3-1, the J gene TRBJ1-5; D unresolved. CDR1 and CDR2 from the germline V gene are LGHDT and YNNKEL (reference sequence). The CDR3 sequence is 12 residues long. The V end lost 6 bases, the J end lost 10 bases, and 13 bases lay between the germline ends. The CDR3 region has the DNA TGTGCCAGCAGTCACGGACGGTCCCCCCAGCATTTT. Translated, it gives CASSHGRSPQHF.

This chain links TRBV12-3 or TRBV12-4 with TRBJ1-5; unclear D gene. The CDR3 consists of 12 residues. V was pared by 2 bases and J by 9 bases, with 8 bases between. The CDR3 sequence: CASSLLVGPQHF. CDR3 nucleotides: TGTGCCAGCAGTTTACTAGTCGGGCCCCAGCATTTT.

This clonotype was seen ten or more times. This chain links TRBV6-6 with TRBJ2-1; D may be TRBD2 (5 bases). Deletions cut 6 bases from V and 4 bases from J, with 25 bases between. Germline values: CDR1 MNHNY, CDR2 SVGAGI (reference sequence). This CDR3 region has 18 residues. As DNA, the CDR3 is TGTGCCAGCAGCCTCGAACCCCCCGGGGAGCCGGGATACAATGAGCAGTTCTTC. Its translation is CASSLEPPGEPGYNEQFF.

CDR3 sequence: CASSTTLGATNEKLFF. In nucleotides, the CDR3 is TGTGCCAGCAGTACCACGTTGGGAGCAACTAATGAAAAACTGTTTTTT. J is TRBJ1-4 and V is TRBV12-3 or TRBV12-4; no clear D. This CDR3 is 16 amino acids long. Trimming cost V 5 bases and J 0 bases, with 13 bases left between them.

The V gene is TRBV27, the J gene TRBJ1-2, with D possibly being TRBD1 (6 bases). The ends were cut back, 5 bases at V and 2 bases at J, with 18 bases in the middle. The CDR3 has 16 amino acids. Germline CDR1 and CDR2: MNHEY and SMNVEV (reference sequence). CDR3 DNA: TGTGCCAGCAGTACTAACAGGGCAGGGGAGAACTATGGCTACACCTTC. This translates into CASSTNRAGENYGYTF.